One and the same sample provided the 18 T cell receptor beta chains below, sequenced in a study of lymphopenia after photon versus proton radiotherapy. Libraries were prepared by immunoSEQ multiplex PCR; TCRdb keeps only in-frame clonotypes and omits some of them. Of approximately 70,000 clones listed, about 85% were seen once; the top ten hold roughly 13%. Specimen: peripheral blood, collected from a patient treated with proton-based radiotherapy. The receptors shown here come from a man older than 75 with esophageal cancer.

The gene calls are TRBV9 and TRBJ2-5, with 7 bases identical to TRBD2. After removal of 0 bases from V and 1 base from J, the junction contained 3 bases not matched to a gene. This CDR3 contains 15 residues. The germline V gene encodes CDR1 SGDLS and CDR2 YYNGEE. CDR3 nucleotide sequence: TGTGCCAGCAGCGTAGTCGGACTAGGCCAAGAGACCCAGTACTTC. It codes for CASSVVGLGQETQYF.

This chain joins TRBV30 and TRBJ2-3; 8 bases map to TRBD1. CDR3 length: 16 amino acids. V lost 1 base and J lost 7; bases outside the gene matches: 13. Germline lookup yields CDR1 GTSNPN and CDR2 SVGIG (reference sequence). The DNA for the CDR3 is TGTGCCTGGAGTGGAATTGACAGGGGATTAGAATATACGCAGTATTTT. Protein sequence: CAWSGIDRGLEYTQYF. The whole variable domain, remainder taken from reference TRBV30 and TRBJ2-3, is SQTIHQWPATLVQPVGSPLSLECTVEGTSNPNLYWYRQAAGRGLQLLFYSVGIGQISSEVPQNLSASRPQDRQFILSSKKLLLSDSGFYLCAWSGIDRGLEYTQYFGPGTRLTVL.

This clone has just a few counts. This chain joins TRBV7-3 and TRBJ1-4; 12 bases are shared with TRBD1. Trimming cost V 2 bases and J 8 bases; bases outside gene matches: 12. This CDR3 is built from 18 residues. The V gene's germline CDR1 is SGHTA and CDR2 FQGTGA. CDR3 region: CASSLYPSGTGGGEKLFF. CDR3 sequence (DNA): TGTGCCAGCAGCTTATACCCCTCTGGGACAGGGGGCGGGGAAAAACTGTTTTTT.

The chain recombines TRBV7-9 with TRBJ2-1, with 9 bases that match TRBD2. The CDR3 length is 16 residues. Germline CDR1 is SEHNR and CDR2 is FQNEAQ (reference sequence). Trimming at V came to 4 bases and at J to 8 bases, leaving 12 bases not matched to a gene. The CDR3 DNA sequence: TGTGCCAGCAGCTGGGTCTCCGGGACTAGCAGCTATGAGCAGTTCTTC. Translation: CASSWVSGTSSYEQFF.

In DNA, the CDR3 is TGTGCCAGCAGAGGACCCAAGGGAGGCTACACCTTC. Its translation is CASRGPKGGYTF. This sequence joins TRBV27 and TRBJ1-2; no reliable D call. Trimming left V 6 bases short and J 8 bases short, with 13 bases between. CDR1 is MNHEY, CDR2 SMNVEV, per germline (reference sequence). The CDR3 loop spans 12 amino acids.

In nucleotides, the CDR3 is TGTGCCTGGAGCGCATTGCAGGGCGAATACACCTTC. Protein sequence: CAWSALQGEYTF. V usage is TRBV30 and J usage is TRBJ1-2, with a weak D call TRBD1 (5 bases). The CDR3 sequence is 12 residues long. With 3 bases removed from V and 11 bases from J, the gap between germline ends came to 16 bases. Per the germline V gene, CDR1 is GTSNPN and CDR2 is SVGIG (reference sequence). The whole variable domain, filled in from reference TRBV30 and TRBJ1-2, reads SQTIHQWPATLVQPVGSPLSLECTVEGTSNPNLYWYRQAAGRGLQLLFYSVGIGQISSEVPQNLSASRPQDRQFILSSKKLLLSDSGFYLCAWSALQGEYTFGSGTRLTVV.

The J gene is TRBJ2-1, the V gene TRBV18; D gene uncertain. The CDR3 loop spans 11 amino acids. The germline V gene encodes CDR1 KGHSH and CDR2 LQKENI. The V and J ends lost 2 bases and 5 bases respectively, with 1 base between them. In nucleotides, the CDR3 is TGTGCCAGCTCACCAGACAATGAGCAGTTCTTC. It is translated as CASSPDNEQFF.

The chain carries TRBV4-3 and TRBJ1-2; D remains unclear. The CDR3 covers 15 residues. V dropped 0 bases and J dropped 4 bases, with 12 bases sitting between them. The germline V gene encodes CDR1 LGHNA and CDR2 YSLEER. CDR3 nucleotide sequence: TGCGCCAGCAGCCAAGATGTCCGACCTGGCTATGGCTACACCTTC. Translating gives CASSQDVRPGYGYTF.

The chain has TRBV5-1 and TRBJ2-3; D perhaps matches TRBD2 (5 bases). The CDR3 is 13 amino acids. Looked up from germline, CDR1 is SGHRS and CDR2 is YFSETQ. Trimming took 3 bases from V and 0 from J, leaving 5 bases between them. The CDR3 loop reads CASSSGSTDTQYF. DNA of the CDR3: TGCGCCAGCAGCTCGGGGAGCACAGATACGCAGTATTTT.

The chain uses TRBV15 and TRBJ1-1; D is undetermined. The germline V gene has CDR1 LNHNV and CDR2 YYDKDF (reference sequence). This CDR3 is built from 16 residues. V was clipped by 1 base and J by 4 bases, with 16 bases between them. The CDR3 loop reads CATSRGYGQLGTEAFF. CDR3 coding DNA: TGTGCCACCAGCAGAGGTTATGGCCAATTGGGCACTGAAGCTTTCTTT. Based on the CDR3 plus reference TRBV15 and TRBJ1-1, the full variable domain is DAMVIQNPRYQVTQFGKPVTLSCSQTLNHNVMYWYQQKSSQAPKLLFHYYDKDFNNEADTPDNFQSRRPNTSFCFLDIRSPGLGDTAMYLCATSRGYGQLGTEAFFGQGTRLTVV.

CDR3 protein: CASSFSDARSGNTIYF. The CDR3 DNA is TGTGCCAGCTCATTCTCAGACGCCCGCTCTGGAAACACCATATATTTT. The V and J genes are TRBV18 and TRBJ1-3; D is uncertain. Germline values: CDR1 KGHSH, CDR2 LQKENI. The CDR3 loop spans 16 amino acids. The ends were cut back, 5 bases at V and 0 bases at J, with 14 bases in the middle.

The chain carries TRBV5-1 and TRBJ1-2; TRBD1 agrees at 10 bases. Trimming removed 7 bases from V and 5 bases from J; junction bases left unmatched: 14. The CDR3 is made up of 16 amino acids. Germline loops: CDR1 SGHRS, CDR2 YFSETQ. The CDR3 region has the DNA TGCGCCAGCGCACCTACCTATCCGGGACAGGGGTATGGCTACACCTTC. It encodes CASAPTYPGQGYGYTF.

The chain carries TRBV7-8 and TRBJ2-1; 8 positions agree with TRBD2. The length of the CDR3 is 18 residues. With V trimmed by 5 bases and J by 4 bases, 16 bases remained unmatched. CDR1 and CDR2 (germline): SGHVS, FQNEAQ. The CDR3 DNA is TGTGCCAGCAGCCCCCCGTATGGGTTAGCGGGGTTTTACAATGAGCAGTTCTTC. Translating it yields CASSPPYGLAGFYNEQFF.

V is TRBV5-8 and J is TRBJ2-7; TRBD2 agrees at 10 bases. J was trimmed by 0 bases and V by 4 bases; bases with no gene match: 4. The germline V gene encodes CDR1 SGHTS and CDR2 YDEGEE. This CDR3 is built from 15 residues. The CDR3 region is CASSLSGGPSYEQYF. The CDR3 nucleotides are TGTGCCAGCAGCCTTAGCGGGGGGCCCTCCTACGAGCAGTACTTC.

The chain links TRBV7-2 to TRBJ2-7; D is unclear. The CDR3 sequence is 13 residues long. V shed 5 bases and J shed 2 bases, with 10 bases lying between them. The germline V gene has CDR1 SGHTA and CDR2 FQGNSA. Here the CDR3 DNA reads TGTGCCAGCAGCCCCCAGGTAACCTACGAGCAGTACTTC. Protein: CASSPQVTYEQYF.

J is TRBJ2-3 and V is TRBV19; D remains ambiguous. The CDR3 has 13 amino acids. With 1 base removed from V and 10 bases from J, the gap between germline ends came to 12 bases. CDR1 LNHDA and CDR2 SQIVND come from the germline V gene (reference sequence). CDR3 residues: CASSIGSRAAQYF. DNA of the CDR3: TGTGCCAGTAGTATAGGGTCCCGAGCTGCGCAGTATTTT.

The V call is TRBV19, the J call TRBJ2-1; D is tentatively TRBD1 or TRBD2 (5 bases each). The ends were cut back, 5 bases at V and 5 bases at J, with 13 bases in the middle. Germline CDR1 and CDR2: LNHDA and SQIVND (reference sequence). This CDR3 comprises 14 residues. The CDR3 sequence is CASSGAGRHNEQFF. In nucleotides, the CDR3 is TGTGCCAGTAGTGGGGCGGGCCGACACAATGAGCAGTTCTTC.

This clone appeared a single time. This chain joins TRBV10-2 and TRBJ1-2; maybe TRBD1 (6 bases). V dropped 7 bases and J dropped 2 bases, with 17 bases sitting between them. The germline gives CDR1 WSHSY, CDR2 SAAADI. The CDR3 runs to 15 residues. The CDR3 nucleotides read TGCGCCAGCACCCCGGGACATTTAACCAACTATGGCTACACCTTC. This codes for CASTPGHLTNYGYTF.